This T cell receptor (beta chain) originates from a study of OX40 agonist ivuxolimab in advanced cancers. Study-level background: Every patient in dose escalation had hepatocellular carcinoma, melanoma, renal cell or head and neck cancer.

Measured with immunoSEQ multiplex PCR; TCRdb has only the in-frame clones, and not every one. The repertoire has 70,000 to 95,000 clones, roughly 90% of them found once; the top ten carry around 1.1%. Trimming removed 7 bases at V and 6 bases at J, with 16 bases between. CDR1 MDHEN and CDR2 SYDVKM come from the germline V gene. This CDR3 contains 13 residues. Specimen: CD4+ or CD8+ T cells sorted from blood, collected in a trial of the OX40 agonist ivuxolimab. The chain carries TRBV28 and TRBJ2-7, with D uncertain. The receptor was derived from an adult with an advanced solid tumor such as melanoma, head and neck, liver or kidney cancer. This CDR3 reads CASTNPVGFEQYF. Here the CDR3 DNA reads TGTGCCAGCACTAACCCAGTAGGGTTCGAGCAGTACTTC.